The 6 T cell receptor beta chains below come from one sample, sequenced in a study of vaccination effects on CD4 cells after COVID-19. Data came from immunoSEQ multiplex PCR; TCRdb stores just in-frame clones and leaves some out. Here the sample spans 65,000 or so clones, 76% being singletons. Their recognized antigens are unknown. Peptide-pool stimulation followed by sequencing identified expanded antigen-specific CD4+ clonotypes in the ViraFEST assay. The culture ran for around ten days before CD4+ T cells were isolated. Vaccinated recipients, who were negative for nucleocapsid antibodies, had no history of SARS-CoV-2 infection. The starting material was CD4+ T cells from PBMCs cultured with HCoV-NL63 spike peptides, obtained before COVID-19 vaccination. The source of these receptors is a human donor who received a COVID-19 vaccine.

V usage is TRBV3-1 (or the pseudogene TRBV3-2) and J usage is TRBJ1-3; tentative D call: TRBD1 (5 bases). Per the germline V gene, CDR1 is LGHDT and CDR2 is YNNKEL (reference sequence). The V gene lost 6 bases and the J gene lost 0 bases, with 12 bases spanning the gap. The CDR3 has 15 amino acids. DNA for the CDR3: TGTGCCAGCAGTGCCAGGGATACCTCTGGAAACACCATATATTTT. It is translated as CASSARDTSGNTIYF.

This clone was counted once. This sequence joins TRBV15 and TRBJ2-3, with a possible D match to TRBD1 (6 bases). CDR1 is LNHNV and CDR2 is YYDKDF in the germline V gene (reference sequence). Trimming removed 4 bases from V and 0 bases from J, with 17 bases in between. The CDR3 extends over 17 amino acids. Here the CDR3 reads CATSITNQGPSTDTQYF. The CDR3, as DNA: TGTGCCACCAGCATCACCAACCAGGGGCCTAGCACAGATACGCAGTATTTT.

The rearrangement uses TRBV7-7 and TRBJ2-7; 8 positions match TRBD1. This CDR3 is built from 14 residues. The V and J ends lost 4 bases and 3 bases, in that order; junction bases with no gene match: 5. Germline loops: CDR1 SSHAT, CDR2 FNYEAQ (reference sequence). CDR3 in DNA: TGTGCCAGCAGCTGGCCGGGACAGGTCTACGAGCAGTACGTC. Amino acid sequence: CASSWPGQVYEQYV.

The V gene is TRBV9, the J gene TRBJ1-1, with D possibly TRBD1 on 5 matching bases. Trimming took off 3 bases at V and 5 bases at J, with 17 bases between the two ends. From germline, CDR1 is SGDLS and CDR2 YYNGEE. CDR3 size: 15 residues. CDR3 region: CASSGGSGRRTEAFF. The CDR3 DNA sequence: TGTGCCAGCAGCGGGGGGTCGGGGCGCCGGACTGAAGCTTTCTTT.

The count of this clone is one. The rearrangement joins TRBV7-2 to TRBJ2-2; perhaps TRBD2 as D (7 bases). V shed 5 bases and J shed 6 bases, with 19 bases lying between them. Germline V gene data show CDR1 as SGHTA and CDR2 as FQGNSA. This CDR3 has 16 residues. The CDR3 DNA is TGTGCCAGCAGCAATAGGAGGGGGGGAGGAGCCGGGGAGCTGTTTTTT. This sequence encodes CASSNRRGGGAGELFF.

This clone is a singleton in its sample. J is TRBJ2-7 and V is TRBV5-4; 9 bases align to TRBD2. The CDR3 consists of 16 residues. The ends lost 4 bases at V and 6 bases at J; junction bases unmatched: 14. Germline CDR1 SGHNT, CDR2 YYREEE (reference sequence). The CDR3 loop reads CASSLLGGGAVSEQYV. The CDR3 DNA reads TGTGCCAGCAGCCTGTTGGGCGGGGGGGCTGTATCCGAGCAGTACGTC.